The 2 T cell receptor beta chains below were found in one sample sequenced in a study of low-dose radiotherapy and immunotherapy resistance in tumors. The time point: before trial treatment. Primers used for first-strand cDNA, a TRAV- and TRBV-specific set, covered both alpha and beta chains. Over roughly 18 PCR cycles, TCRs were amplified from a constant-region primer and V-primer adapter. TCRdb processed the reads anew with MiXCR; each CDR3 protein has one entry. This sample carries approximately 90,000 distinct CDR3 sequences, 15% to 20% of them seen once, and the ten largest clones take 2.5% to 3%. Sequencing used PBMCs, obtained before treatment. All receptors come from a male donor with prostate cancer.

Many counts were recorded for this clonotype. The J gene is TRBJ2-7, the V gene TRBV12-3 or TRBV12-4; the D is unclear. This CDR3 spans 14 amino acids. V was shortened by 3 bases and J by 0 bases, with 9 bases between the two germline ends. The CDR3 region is CASSFGASSYEQYF. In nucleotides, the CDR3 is TGTGCCAGCAGTTTTGGCGCGAGCTCCTACGAGCAGTACTTC.

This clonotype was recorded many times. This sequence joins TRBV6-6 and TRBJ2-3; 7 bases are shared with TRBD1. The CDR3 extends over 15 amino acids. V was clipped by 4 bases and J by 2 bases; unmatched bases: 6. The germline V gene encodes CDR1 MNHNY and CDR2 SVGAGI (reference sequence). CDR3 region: CASSSRDRDTDTQYF. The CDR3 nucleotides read TGTGCCAGCAGTTCAAGGGACAGAGACACAGATACGCAGTATTTT.